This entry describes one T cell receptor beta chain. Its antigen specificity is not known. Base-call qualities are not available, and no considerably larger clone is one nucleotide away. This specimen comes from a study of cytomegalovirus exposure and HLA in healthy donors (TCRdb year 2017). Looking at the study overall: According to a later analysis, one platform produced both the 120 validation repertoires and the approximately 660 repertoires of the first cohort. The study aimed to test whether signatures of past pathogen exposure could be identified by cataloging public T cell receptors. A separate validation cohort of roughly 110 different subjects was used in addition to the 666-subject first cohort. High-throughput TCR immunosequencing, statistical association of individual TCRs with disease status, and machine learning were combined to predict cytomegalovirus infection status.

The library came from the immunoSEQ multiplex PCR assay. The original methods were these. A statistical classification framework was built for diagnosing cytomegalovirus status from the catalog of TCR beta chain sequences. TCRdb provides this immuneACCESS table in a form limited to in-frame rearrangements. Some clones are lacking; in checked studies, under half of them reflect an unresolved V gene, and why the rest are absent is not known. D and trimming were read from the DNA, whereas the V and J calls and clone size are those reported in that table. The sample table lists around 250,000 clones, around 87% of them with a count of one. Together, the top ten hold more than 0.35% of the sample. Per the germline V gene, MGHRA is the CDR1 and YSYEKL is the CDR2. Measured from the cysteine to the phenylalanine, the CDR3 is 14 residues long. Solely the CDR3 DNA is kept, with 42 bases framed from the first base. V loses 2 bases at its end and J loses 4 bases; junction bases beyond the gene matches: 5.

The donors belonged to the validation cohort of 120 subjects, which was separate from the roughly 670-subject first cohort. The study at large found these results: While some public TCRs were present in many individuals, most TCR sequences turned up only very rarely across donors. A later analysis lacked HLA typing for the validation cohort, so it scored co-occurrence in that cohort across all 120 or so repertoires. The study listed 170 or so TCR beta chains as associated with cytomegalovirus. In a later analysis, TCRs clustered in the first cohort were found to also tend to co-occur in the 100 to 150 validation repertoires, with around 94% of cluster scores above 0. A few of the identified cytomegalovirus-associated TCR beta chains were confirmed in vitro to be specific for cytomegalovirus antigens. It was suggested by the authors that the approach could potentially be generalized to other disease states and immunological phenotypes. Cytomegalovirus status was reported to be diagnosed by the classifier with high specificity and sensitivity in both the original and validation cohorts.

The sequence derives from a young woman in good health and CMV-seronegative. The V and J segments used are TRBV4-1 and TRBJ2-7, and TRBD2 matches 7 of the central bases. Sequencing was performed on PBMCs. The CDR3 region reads CASSQTGDYYEQYF. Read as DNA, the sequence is TGCGCCAGCAGCCAAACGGGGGACTATTACGAGCAGTACTTC.